These 8 T cell receptor beta chains share one sample of origin, sequenced in a study of vaccination and CD4 T cells after COVID-19. These receptors are not linked to any known antigen. Cultured CD4+ T-cell DNA underwent Oncomine TCR Beta short-read sequencing. TCRdb reprocessed the PCR reads with MiXCR, giving one entry per CDR3 protein. The sample has roughly 14,000 distinct CDR3 sequences; approximately 40% are singletons. The treatment: approximately 10-day PBMC culture with coronavirus spike peptide pools or control peptides (ViraFEST assay). The sample was CD4+ T cells from blood, cultured in vitro. The receptors were sampled from a human donor who had recovered from COVID-19.

Regarding this clonotype: Just one base apart from a much larger clone, this may be a read error. The V call is TRBV15, the J call TRBJ2-5; 9 nucleotides align to TRBD2. The CDR3 runs 15 residues. The V gene's germline CDR1 is LNHNV and CDR2 YYDKDF (reference sequence). The CDR3 DNA follows: TGTGCCACCAGCGGGGGCGGGGGGGCCGGAGAGACCCGGTACTTC. Its translation: CATSGGGGAGETRYF.

The chain is built from TRBV5-1 and TRBJ2-5; tentative D call: TRBD2 (5 bases). Germline CDR1 reads SGHRS; CDR2 reads YFSETQ. This CDR3 spans 14 amino acids. Trimming removed 4 bases from V and 5 bases from J, with 15 bases in between. CDR3: CASSVAGNKETQYF. In DNA, the CDR3 is TGCGCCAGCAGCGTTGCCGGGAATAAGGAGACCCAGTACTTC.

This chain uses TRBV30 with TRBJ1-2, with D perhaps matching TRBD1 (5 bases). The CDR3 extends over 13 amino acids. Germline V CDR1 and CDR2: GTSNPN, SVGIG (reference sequence). Trimming took off 2 bases at V and 4 bases at J, with 11 bases between the two ends. CDR3 DNA: TGTGCCTGGAGTAAGGGGAATTTCTATGGCTACACCTTC. Its translation: CAWSKGNFYGYTF.

The CDR3 is CASSYRVVGNQPQHF. CDR3 bases: TGTGCCAGCAGTTACAGGGTGGTCGGCAATCAGCCCCAGCATTTT. V gene TRBV6-5 combines with J gene TRBJ1-5; no clear D gene. The CDR3 spans 15 residues. Trimming took 2 bases from V and 2 from J, leaving 10 bases between them. Per the germline V gene, CDR1 is MNHEY and CDR2 is SVGAGI.

In its sample, this clonotype was seen a few times. The rearrangement uses TRBV20-1 and TRBJ1-2; no reliable D call. The CDR3 length is 13 residues. V dropped 1 base and J dropped 3 bases, with 9 bases sitting between them. The germline V gene has CDR1 DFQATT and CDR2 SNEGSKA (reference sequence). The CDR3: CSARGRNDYGYTF. CDR3 in DNA: TGCAGTGCTAGAGGCCGGAATGACTATGGCTACACCTTC.

This clonotype has only a few counts. V is TRBV6-1 and J is TRBJ1-2; TRBD1 aligns across 8 bases. The CDR3 consists of 12 residues. The germline gives CDR1 MNHNS, CDR2 SASEGT. The J segment lost 6 bases and the V segment lost 6 bases, leaving 3 bases of the junction unmatched. The CDR3 spells CASRQGGDGYTF. CDR3 sequence (DNA): TGTGCCAGCAGACAGGGGGGGGATGGCTACACCTTC.

This clonotype was found a few times. The chain employs TRBV20-1 and TRBJ2-5; the D gene is possibly TRBD1 (6 bases). The CDR3 covers 14 residues. The V end lost 2 bases, the J end lost 3 bases, and 13 bases lay between the germline ends. Germline V CDR1 and CDR2: DFQATT, SNEGSKA (reference sequence). Written as DNA, the CDR3 is TGCAGTGCTAGAAAGGTGGCAGGGGAAGAGACCCAGTACTTC. This encodes CSARKVAGEETQYF.

The chain employs TRBV19 and TRBJ1-5; D gene uncertain. Per germline, CDR1 LNHDA and CDR2 SQIVND (reference sequence). This CDR3 has 16 residues. The ends were cut back, 3 bases at V and 0 bases at J, with 12 bases in the middle. The CDR3 loop reads CASSIQEVLSNQPQHF. CDR3 DNA sequence: TGTGCCAGTAGTATTCAAGAAGTTCTTAGCAATCAGCCCCAGCATTTT.